Sequencing of this TCR beta chain was carried out in a study of tumor-infiltrating lymphocytes in primary liver carcinoma. From around 0.5 ug total RNA, TCR beta cDNA was generated with a primer in the constant region. Construction of TCR beta libraries relied on three successive nested multiplex PCR rounds employing slightly modified ARM-PCR. With TRBV1-TRBV30 forward primers and a C-beta reverse primer, the first two PCR rounds were run for roughly 10 cycles each. TCRdb re-called the multiplex PCR reads through MiXCR, storing one row per CDR3 protein. Here the sample spans about 64,000 distinct CDR3 sequences, roughly two thirds being singletons. Unmatched junction bases numbered 8, after V lost 3 bases and J lost 2 bases. The CDR3 has 16 amino acids. Germline CDR1 is SGHAT and CDR2 is FQNNGV. From unsorted bulk tissue weighing roughly 18-30 mg, DNA and RNA were co-extracted. Surgical resection was the treatment these patients received for primary liver carcinoma.

The sample comprised liver tumor tissue from sampling region 4. The subset was: tumor region T4, right-lateral pole. This clonotype was obtained from a middle-aged man with primary liver carcinoma and hepatitis B virus infection. The chain links TRBV11-2 to TRBJ2-7, with 9 bases aligning to TRBD1. The CDR3 sequence: CASSLGRDRDPYEQYF. CDR3 sequence (DNA): TGTGCCAGCAGCTTGGGCCGGGACAGGGACCCCTACGAGCAGTACTTC. The whole variable domain, filled in from reference TRBV11-2 and TRBJ2-7, reads EAGVAQSPRYKIIEKRQSVAFWCNPISGHATLYWYQQILGQGPKLLIQFQNNGVVDDSQLPKDRFSAERLKGVDSTLKIQPAKLEDSAVYLCASSLGRDRDPYEQYFGPGTRLTVT.